This entry features one T cell receptor beta chain sequence. Its antigen is currently unknown. Only in-frame clones appear in the TCRdb table, and some are missing; sequencing was by immunoSEQ multiplex PCR. The sample shows 85,000 to 100,000 clones, just over 85% of them seen only once. This entry is derived from a study of T cell responses to AZD1222 COVID-19 vaccine. Study conclusions and caveats: Two AZD1222 administrations were followed by greater Spike-specific TCR breadth and depth. Donors were mostly white British, more females; clonal diversity possibly underestimated. Only 5 or 6 people who got AZD1222 tested seropositive at baseline.

CDR1 MNHEY and CDR2 SVGAGI come from the germline V gene. The V gene lost 6 bases and the J gene lost 10 bases, with 16 bases spanning the gap. This CDR3 contains 13 residues. This clonotype was sampled from an adult in good health. This sample comprised peripheral blood, obtained on day 0 of AZD1222 vaccination. The chain links TRBV6-5 to TRBJ2-1; D possibly corresponds to TRBD2 (6 bases). DNA for the CDR3: TGTGCCAGCAGCAGGACTAAGGGATTCGAGCAGTTCTTC. Its translation: CASSRTKGFEQFF.